The clone carrying this T cell receptor beta chain showed up many times. Its specificity is not known. J lost 6 bases, V lost 2 bases, and 8 bases had no gene match. Germline V lookup: CDR1 SGHDT, CDR2 YYEEEE. The CDR3 runs 16 residues. This sample is drawn from a study of early T cells in non-severe SARS-CoV-2 infection. Study-level results: Anti-spike CD8 specificities were favored by VDJdb matching, whose results missed private and CD4 specificities.

One entry per CDR3 protein, called by TCRdb with MiXCR from the 5' RACE reads. The table has 40,000 to 45,000 distinct CDR3 sequences, roughly an eighth seen once. Sequenced: whole blood. The receptor was isolated from an adult who was a healthcare worker with PCR-confirmed SARS-CoV-2 infection or an uninfected control (not recorded which). This rearrangement joins TRBV5-6 to TRBJ2-3, with 11 bases lining up with TRBD2. CDR3: CASSLVRLAGRDTQYF. DNA of the CDR3: TGTGCCAGCAGCTTAGTCCGACTAGCGGGAAGGGATACGCAGTATTTT. The whole variable domain, filled in from reference TRBV5-6 and TRBJ2-3, reads DAGVTQSPTHLIKTRGQQVTLRCSPKSGHDTVSWYQQALGQGPQFIFQYYEEEERQRGNFPDRFSGHQFPNYSSELNVNALLLGDSALYLCASSLVRLAGRDTQYFGPGTRLTVL.